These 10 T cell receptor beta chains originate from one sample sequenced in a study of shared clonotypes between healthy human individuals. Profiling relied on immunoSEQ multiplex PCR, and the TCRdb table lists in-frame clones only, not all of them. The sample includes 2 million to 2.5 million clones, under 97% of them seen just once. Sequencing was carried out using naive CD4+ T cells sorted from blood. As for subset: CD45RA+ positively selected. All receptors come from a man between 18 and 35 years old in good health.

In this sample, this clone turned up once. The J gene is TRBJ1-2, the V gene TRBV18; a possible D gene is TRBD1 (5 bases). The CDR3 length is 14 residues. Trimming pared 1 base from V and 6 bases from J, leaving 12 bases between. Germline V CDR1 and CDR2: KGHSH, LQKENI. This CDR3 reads CASSPQFQGNGYTF. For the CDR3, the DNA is TGTGCCAGCTCACCACAATTCCAGGGAAATGGCTACACCTTC.

CDR3 amino acids: CASSPDSNSYEQYF. CDR3 nucleotides: TGCGCCAGCAGCCCTGACAGTAACTCCTACGAGCAGTACTTC. This sequence joins TRBV4-1 and TRBJ2-7, with a weak D call TRBD1 (5 bases). The CDR3 consists of 14 residues. The germline V and J ends were trimmed by 4 bases and 0 bases, with 10 bases remaining between them. Germline V gene data show CDR1 as MGHRA and CDR2 as YSYEKL.

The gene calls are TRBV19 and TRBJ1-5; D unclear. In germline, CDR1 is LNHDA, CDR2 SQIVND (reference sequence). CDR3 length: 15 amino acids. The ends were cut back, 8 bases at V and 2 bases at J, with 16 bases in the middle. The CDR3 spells CASERRGEGNQPQHF. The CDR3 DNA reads TGTGCCAGTGAGAGGCGGGGAGAGGGCAATCAGCCCCAGCATTTT.

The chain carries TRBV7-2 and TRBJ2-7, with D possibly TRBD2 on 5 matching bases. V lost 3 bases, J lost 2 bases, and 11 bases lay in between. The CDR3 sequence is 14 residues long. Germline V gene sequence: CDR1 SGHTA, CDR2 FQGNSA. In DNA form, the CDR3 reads TGTGCCAGCAGCTTCGAGGGTAGAACCTACGAGCAGTACTTC. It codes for CASSFEGRTYEQYF. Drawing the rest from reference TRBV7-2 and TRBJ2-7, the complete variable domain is GAGVSQSPSNKVTEKGKDVELRCDPISGHTALYWYRQSLGQGLEFLIYFQGNSAPDKSGLPSDRFSAERTGGSVSTLTIQRTQQEDSAVYLCASSFEGRTYEQYFGPGTRLTVT.

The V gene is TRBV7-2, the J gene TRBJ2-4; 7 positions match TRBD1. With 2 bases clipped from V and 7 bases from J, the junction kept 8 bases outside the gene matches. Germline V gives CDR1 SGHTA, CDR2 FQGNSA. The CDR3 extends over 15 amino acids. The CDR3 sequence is CASSLTWGQFNIQYF. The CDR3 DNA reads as TGTGCCAGCAGCTTAACCTGGGGACAGTTTAACATTCAGTACTTC.

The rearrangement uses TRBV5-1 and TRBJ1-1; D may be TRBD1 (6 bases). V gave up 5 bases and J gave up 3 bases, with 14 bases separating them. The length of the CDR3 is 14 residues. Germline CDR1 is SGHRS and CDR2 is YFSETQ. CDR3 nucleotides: TGCGCCAGCAGAGGTAGGGCAGGGGACACTGAAGCTTTCTTT. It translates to CASRGRAGDTEAFF.

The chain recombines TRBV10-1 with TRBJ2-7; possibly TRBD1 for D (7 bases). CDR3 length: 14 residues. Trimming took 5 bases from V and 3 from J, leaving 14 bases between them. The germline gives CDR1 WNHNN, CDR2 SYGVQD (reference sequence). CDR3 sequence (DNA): TGCGCCAGCAGTCCCGGGGGACAGTACTACGAGCAGTACTTC. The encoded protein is CASSPGGQYYEQYF.

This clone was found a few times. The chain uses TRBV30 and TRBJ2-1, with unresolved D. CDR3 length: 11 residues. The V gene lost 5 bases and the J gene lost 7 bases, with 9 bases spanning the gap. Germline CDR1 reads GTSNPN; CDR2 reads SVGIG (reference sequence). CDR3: CAWEPVNEQFF. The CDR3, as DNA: TGTGCCTGGGAGCCGGTAAATGAGCAGTTCTTC.

The CDR3 DNA reads TGTGCCAGCAGCCCCCGGCAGGTGAACACTGAAGCTTTCTTT. Encoded protein: CASSPRQVNTEAFF. The chain links TRBV6-5 to TRBJ1-1, with D unresolved. The ends were cut back, 6 bases at V and 0 bases at J, with 11 bases in the middle. The CDR3 is made up of 14 amino acids. Per germline, CDR1 MNHEY and CDR2 SVGAGI.

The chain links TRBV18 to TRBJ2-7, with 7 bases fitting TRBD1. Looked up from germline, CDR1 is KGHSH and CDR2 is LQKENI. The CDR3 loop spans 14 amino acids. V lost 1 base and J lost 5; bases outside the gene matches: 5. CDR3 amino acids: CASSPREGADEQYF. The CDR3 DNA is TGTGCCAGCTCACCACGTGAGGGGGCGGACGAGCAGTACTTC. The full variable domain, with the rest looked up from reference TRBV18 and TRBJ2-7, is NAGVMQNPRHLVRRRGQEARLRCSPMKGHSHVYWYRQLPEEGLKFMVYLQKENIIDESGMPKERFSAEFPKEGPSILRIQQVVRGDSAAYFCASSPREGADEQYFGPGTRLTVT.